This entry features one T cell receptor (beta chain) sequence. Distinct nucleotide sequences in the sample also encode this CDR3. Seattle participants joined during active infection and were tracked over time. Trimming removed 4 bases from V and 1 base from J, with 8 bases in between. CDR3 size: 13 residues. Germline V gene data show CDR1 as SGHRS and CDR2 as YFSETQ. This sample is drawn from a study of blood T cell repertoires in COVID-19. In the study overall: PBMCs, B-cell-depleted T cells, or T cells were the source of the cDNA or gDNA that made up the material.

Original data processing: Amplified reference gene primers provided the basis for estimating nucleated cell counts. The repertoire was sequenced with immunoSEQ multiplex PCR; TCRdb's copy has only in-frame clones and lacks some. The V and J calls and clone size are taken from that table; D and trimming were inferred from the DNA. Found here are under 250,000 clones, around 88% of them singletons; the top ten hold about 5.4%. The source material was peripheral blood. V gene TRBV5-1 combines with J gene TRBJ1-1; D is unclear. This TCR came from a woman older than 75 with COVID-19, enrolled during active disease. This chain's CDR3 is CASSLAGNTEAFF. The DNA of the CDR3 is TGCGCCAGCAGCCTGGCGGGGAACACTGAAGCTTTCTTT. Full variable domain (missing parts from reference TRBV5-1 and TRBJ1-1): KAGVTQTPRYLIKTRGQQVTLSCSPISGHRSVSWYQQTPGQGLQFLFEYFSETQRNKGNFPGRFSGRQFSNSRSEMNVSTLELGDSALYLCASSLAGNTEAFFGQGTRLTVV.